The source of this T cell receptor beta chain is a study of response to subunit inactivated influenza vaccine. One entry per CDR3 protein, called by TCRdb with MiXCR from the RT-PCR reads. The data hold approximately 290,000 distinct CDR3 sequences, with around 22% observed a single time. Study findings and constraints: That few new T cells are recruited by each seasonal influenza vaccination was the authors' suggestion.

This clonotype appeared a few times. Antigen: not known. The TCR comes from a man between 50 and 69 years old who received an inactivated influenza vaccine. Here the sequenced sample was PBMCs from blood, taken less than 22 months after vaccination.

CDR3 DNA sequence: TGTGCCAGCCAAACGTCCGGGGATTATAGGGGCTACACCTTC. Translating it yields CASQTSGDYRGYTF. The chain carries TRBV28 and TRBJ1-2; no firm D call. Per germline, CDR1 MDHEN and CDR2 SYDVKM. The CDR3 sequence is 14 residues long. Trimming took off 8 bases at V and 8 bases at J, with 21 bases between the two ends.